A selection of T cell receptor beta chains follows, all from one sample in a study of radiation and T cells in renal cell carcinoma. The protocol was immunoSEQ multiplex PCR, while the TCRdb copy is restricted to in-frame clones and leaves out a portion. The data contain roughly 130,000 clones, around 89% of them seen just once; the ten biggest clones take up approximately 6%. This specimen consisted of blood, obtained from a patient whose treatment included radiotherapy and nephrectomy. The receptors derive from a woman in her 70s with renal cell carcinoma. Each CDR3 is given with its conserved first and last residue. D genes are given only for firm matches. Part of the rows lack a size; the others show once, few, many or a class for expanded clones.

d_gene | j_gene | abundance | v_gene | CDR3nt | CDR3aa
TRBD1 | TRBJ1-2 | - | TRBV2 | TGTGCCAGCAGCCCCGGGACAGCGGATGGCTACACCTTC | CASSPGTADGYTF
TRBD1 | TRBJ2-5 | - | TRBV28 | TGTGCCAGCAGTCTCACCGGGACAGGTCAAGAGACCCAGTACTTC | CASSLTGTGQETQYF
- | TRBJ1-2 | once | TRBV6-6 | TGTGCCAGCAGTTACGGGAACACTAACTATGGCTACACCTTC | CASSYGNTNYGYTF
TRBD1 | TRBJ2-7 | - | TRBV27 | TGTGCCAGCAGTTACCGCAGGGGGCCTCCAGACGAGCAGTACTTC | CASSYRRGPPDEQYF
TRBD1 | TRBJ1-2 | - | TRBV6-6 | TGTGCCAGCAGTTACGATCTGACAGGGGGAAACTATGGCTACACCTTC | CASSYDLTGGNYGYTF
TRBD2 | TRBJ2-1 | once | TRBV9 | TGTGCCAGCAGCGTAGATGCGCGAGCGGGGGGCTGGGATGAGCAGTTCTTC | CASSVDARAGGWDEQFF
TRBD1 | TRBJ2-7 | - | TRBV19 | TGTGCCAGTAGTACCTTGGGACAGGGAGCTTCCTACGAGCAGTACTTC | CASSTLGQGASYEQYF
- | TRBJ1-3 | - | TRBV7-9 | TGTGCCAGCAGCTTGGGGGCTGGAAACACCATATATTTT | CASSLGAGNTIYF
TRBD1 | TRBJ2-2 | few | TRBV2 | TGTGCCAGCAGCAGGACAGGGGGCTCCACCGGGGAGCTGTTTTTT | CASSRTGGSTGELFF
- | TRBJ1-4 | - | TRBV5-1 | TGCGCCAGCAGTCGAGGGCCCGGACAGCCAACTAATGAAAAACTGTTTTTT | CASSRGPGQPTNEKLFF
TRBD2 | TRBJ2-2 | - | TRBV7-6 | TGTGCCAGCAGCTTATTAGCGGGGGGAAGCGGGGAGCTGTTTTTT | CASSLLAGGSGELFF
TRBD2 | TRBJ2-1 | once | TRBV5-1 | TGCGCCAGCAGCTTGAGCCTAGCGGGCGCTTCCTACAATGAGCAGTTCTTC | CASSLSLAGASYNEQFF
TRBD1 | TRBJ1-6 | few | TRBV7-8 | TGTGCCAGCAGTCAACAGGGGGCGATCAATTCACCCCTCCACTTT | CASSQQGAINSPLHF
TRBD1 | TRBJ1-3 | - | TRBV7-9 | TGTGCCAGCAGCTTAGGCGCAGGACAGGGGTCTGGAAACACCATATATTTT | CASSLGAGQGSGNTIYF
- | TRBJ1-2 | - | TRBV4-3 | TGCGCCAGCAGCCCCAGTGTAGGGACGGCCCTAGGCGGCTACACCTTC | CASSPSVGTALGGYTF
- | TRBJ2-1 | - | TRBV5-4 | TGTGCCAGCAGCTTGGGACTCGCTAGGACCAGTTACAATGAGCAGTTCTTC | CASSLGLARTSYNEQFF
TRBD1 | TRBJ2-1 | - | TRBV7-6 | TGTGCCAGCAGCAAGGGACAGGGGGAGAATAATGAGCAGTTCTTC | CASSKGQGENNEQFF
- | TRBJ2-2 | - | TRBV4-1 | TGCGCCAGCAGCCAAGAATCGGGGTTGGACGGGGAGCTGTTTTTT | CASSQESGLDGELFF
- | TRBJ2-7 | - | TRBV25-1 | TGTGCCAGCAGTGAATTTCGGACAGATTCCTACGAGCAGTACTTC | CASSEFRTDSYEQYF
TRBD1 | TRBJ1-5 | - | TRBV7-2 | TGTGCCAGCAGCTTAGCTGGGGCAGGGGGCGAGGCCCAGCCCCAGCATTTT | CASSLAGAGGEAQPQHF
TRBD1 | TRBJ2-5 | - | TRBV12-5 | TGTGCTAGTGGTTTGGGACAGGGGCGCGCAGAGACCCAGTACTTC | CASGLGQGRAETQYF
- | TRBJ1-3 | - | TRBV9 | TGTGCCAGCAGCGTAGGAGCAGGTGACTCTGGAAACACCATATATTTT | CASSVGAGDSGNTIYF
- | TRBJ1-5 | - | TRBV30 | TGTGCCTGGTCAACCAGCAATCAGCCCCAGCATTTT | CAWSTSNQPQHF
- | TRBJ2-3 | - | TRBV4-1 | TGCGCCAGCAGCCAAGAAGCCAGTAGCACAGATACGCAGTATTTT | CASSQEASSTDTQYF
- | TRBJ2-1 | - | TRBV4-1 | TGCGCCAGCAGCCAAGGTCCCTACAATGAGCAGTTCTTC | CASSQGPYNEQFF
TRBD1 | TRBJ2-7 | - | TRBV6-6 | TGTGCCAGCAGTTATCGACAGGGGGCGTACGAGCAGTACTTC | CASSYRQGAYEQYF
TRBD2 | TRBJ2-3 | - | TRBV5-1 | TGCGCCAGCAGCTTGAAGCCGCCGGGACTAGCGGGGGCTTCAGATACGCAGTATTTT | CASSLKPPGLAGASDTQYF
TRBD1 | TRBJ2-7 | few | TRBV4-1 | TGCGCCAGCAGCACGGACAGGGGGCTTATCTACGAGCAGTACTTC | CASSTDRGLIYEQYF
- | TRBJ2-3 | - | TRBV6-5 | TGTGCCAGCAGTTACGGTGCCTATGGAGATACGCAGTATTTT | CASSYGAYGDTQYF
- | TRBJ1-2 | - | TRBV6-5 | TGTGCCAGCAGCCGGTCAAACAGGGCCTATGGCTACACCTTC | CASSRSNRAYGYTF
- | TRBJ2-7 | - | TRBV2 | TGTGCCAGCAGTGAAGCGAAAAGGTCTTCCGAGCAGTACTTC | CASSEAKRSSEQYF
- | TRBJ2-2 | - | TRBV18 | TGTGCCAGCTCCTCCGACGGAACGAACACCGGGGAGCTGTTTTTT | CASSSDGTNTGELFF
TRBD2 | TRBJ2-7 | - | TRBV25-1 | TGTGCCAGCAGTGAAACCAGCGGGGGGTCCTACGAGCAGTACTTC | CASSETSGGSYEQYF
- | TRBJ2-5 | - | TRBV21-1 | TGTGCCAGCAGCAAATTAATCGGCCTCCAAGAGACCCAGTACTTC | CASSKLIGLQETQYF
- | TRBJ2-7 | - | TRBV30 | TGTGCCTGGACCCTACAGGGTTCTGCCTACGAGCAGTACTTC | CAWTLQGSAYEQYF
- | TRBJ2-6 | once | TRBV27 | TGTGCCAGCAGTTTATTAGTCCGGGGGACAGGGGCCAACGTCCTGACTTTC | CASSLLVRGTGANVLTF
- | TRBJ2-3 | - | TRBV5-1 | TGCGCCAGCAGAAGCGAGAGCACAGATACGCAGTATTTT | CASRSESTDTQYF
TRBD1 | TRBJ1-1 | - | TRBV6-4 | TGTGCCAGCAGTGAAAAGGGGGCTGGGACTGAAGCTTTCTTT | CASSEKGAGTEAFF
- | TRBJ2-3 | - | TRBV6-1 | TGTGCCAGCAGTGAGACCTATACGCAGTATTTT | CASSETYTQYF
- | TRBJ2-3 | - | TRBV9 | TGTGCCAGCAGCGTAAGGGGGTTTAGAGCTACAGATACGCAGTATTTT | CASSVRGFRATDTQYF
- | TRBJ2-5 | - | TRBV6-1 | TGTGCCAGCAGTGAACCTACTACAAGGGAAACCCAGTACTTC | CASSEPTTRETQYF
- | TRBJ1-5 | - | TRBV7-2 | TGTGCCAGCAGCTTAGGGACCTCTTATAGCAATCAGCCCCAGCATTTT | CASSLGTSYSNQPQHF
TRBD2 | TRBJ2-3 | once | TRBV5-1 | TGCGCCAGCAGCGACCCGGGACTAGCGGGGATGTTAGGTTCAGATACGCAGTATTTT | CASSDPGLAGMLGSDTQYF
- | TRBJ2-3 | - | TRBV5-1 | TGCGCCAGCAGCCTTAGCACAGATACGCAGTATTTT | CASSLSTDTQYF
- | TRBJ2-7 | once | TRBV6-1 | TGTGCCAGCAGCCGACAGTTCTCCTACGAGCAGTACTTC | CASSRQFSYEQYF
TRBD1 | TRBJ1-2 | - | TRBV11-2 | TGTGCCAGCAGCAGAGGACAGGGCTTCTATGGCTACACCTTC | CASSRGQGFYGYTF
- | TRBJ2-7 | - | TRBV28 | TGTGCCAGCCAAGGACAGCTACCCTACGAGCAGTACTTC | CASQGQLPYEQYF
TRBD2 | TRBJ2-1 | - | TRBV5-1 | TGCGCCAGCAGCAGTGGGGTAGCGGGGAGCGAGCAGTTCTTC | CASSSGVAGSEQFF
- | TRBJ2-5 | - | TRBV5-1 | TGCGCCAGCAGCTCCGGGACTCCTCAAGAGACCCAGTACTTC | CASSSGTPQETQYF
- | TRBJ1-6 | - | TRBV28 | TGTGCCAGCAGTTTTAACTCACCCCTCCACTTT | CASSFNSPLHF